This T cell receptor beta chain is from a study of identical twins. The sample holds a few counts of this clonotype. One entry per CDR3 protein, called by TCRdb with MiXCR from the 5' RACE reads. The sample comprises hundreds of thousands of distinct CDR3 sequences, roughly 26% of which are singletons, and around 3% rests with the top ten. CDR3 size: 17 residues. Unmatched junction bases numbered 9, after V lost 3 bases and J lost 7 bases. The germline V gene has CDR1 SGHTS and CDR2 YDEGEE. These data were also reused for a study on T cells expressing NK-cell markers.

This clonotype was obtained from a woman aged 18-29 years in good health. The V gene is TRBV5-8, the J gene TRBJ2-1; TRBD2 agrees at 14 bases. Material: CD4+ T cells sorted from blood. Written as DNA, the CDR3 is TGTGCCAGCAGCTCCCACTCGGGACTAGCGGGAGATAATGAGCAGTTCTTC. Residues: CASSSHSGLAGDNEQFF.